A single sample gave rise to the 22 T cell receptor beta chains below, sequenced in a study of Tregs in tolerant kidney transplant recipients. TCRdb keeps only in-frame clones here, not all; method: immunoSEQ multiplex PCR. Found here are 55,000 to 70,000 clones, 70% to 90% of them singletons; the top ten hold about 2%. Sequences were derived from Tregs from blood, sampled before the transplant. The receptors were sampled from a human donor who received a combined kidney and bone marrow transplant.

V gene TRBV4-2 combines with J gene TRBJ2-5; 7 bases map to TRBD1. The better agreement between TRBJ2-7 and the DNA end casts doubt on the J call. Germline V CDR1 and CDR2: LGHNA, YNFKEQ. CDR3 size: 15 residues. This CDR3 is CASSQDQGESYEQYF. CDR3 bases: TGTGCCAGCAGCCAAGATCAGGGGGAGTCCTACGAGCAGTACTTC.

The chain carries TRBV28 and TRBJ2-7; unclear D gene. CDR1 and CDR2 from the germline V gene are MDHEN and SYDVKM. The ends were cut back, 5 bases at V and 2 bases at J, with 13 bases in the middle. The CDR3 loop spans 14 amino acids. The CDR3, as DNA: TGTGCCAGCAGTACCCGACGGGCAGCCTACGAGCAGTACTTC. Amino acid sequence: CASSTRRAAYEQYF.

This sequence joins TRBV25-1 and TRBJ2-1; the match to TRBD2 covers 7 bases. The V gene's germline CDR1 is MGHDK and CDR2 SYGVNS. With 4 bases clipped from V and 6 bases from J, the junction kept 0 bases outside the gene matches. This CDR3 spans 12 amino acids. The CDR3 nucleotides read TGTGCCAGCAGTGCGGGGGGCAATGAGCAGTTCTTC. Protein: CASSAGGNEQFF.

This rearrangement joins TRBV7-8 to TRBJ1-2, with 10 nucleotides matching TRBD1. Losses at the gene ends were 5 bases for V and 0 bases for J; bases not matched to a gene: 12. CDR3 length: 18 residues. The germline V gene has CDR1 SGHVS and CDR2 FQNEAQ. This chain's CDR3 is CASSPRTGGVIANYGYTF. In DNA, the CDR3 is TGTGCCAGCAGCCCCAGGACAGGGGGGGTTATAGCTAACTATGGCTACACCTTC.

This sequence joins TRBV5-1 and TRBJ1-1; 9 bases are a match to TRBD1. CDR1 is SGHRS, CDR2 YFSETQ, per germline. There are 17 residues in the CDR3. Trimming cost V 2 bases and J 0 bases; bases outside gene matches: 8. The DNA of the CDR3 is TGCGCCAGCAGCTTCCGGGACAGGGTAGGGATGAACACTGAAGCTTTCTTT. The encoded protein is CASSFRDRVGMNTEAFF.

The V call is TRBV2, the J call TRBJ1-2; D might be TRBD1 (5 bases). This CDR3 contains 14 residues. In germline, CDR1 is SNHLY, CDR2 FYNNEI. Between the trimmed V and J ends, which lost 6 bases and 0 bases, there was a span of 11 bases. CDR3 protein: CASRTTAANYGYTF. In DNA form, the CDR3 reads TGTGCCAGCAGAACGACAGCCGCTAACTATGGCTACACCTTC.

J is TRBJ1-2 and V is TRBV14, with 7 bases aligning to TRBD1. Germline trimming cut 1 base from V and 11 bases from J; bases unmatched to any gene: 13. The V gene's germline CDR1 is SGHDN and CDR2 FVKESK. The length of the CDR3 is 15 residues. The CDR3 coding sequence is TGTGCCAGCAGCCAAGTCGGACGAGGGGGCGCGGTTTACACCTTC. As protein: CASSQVGRGGAVYTF.

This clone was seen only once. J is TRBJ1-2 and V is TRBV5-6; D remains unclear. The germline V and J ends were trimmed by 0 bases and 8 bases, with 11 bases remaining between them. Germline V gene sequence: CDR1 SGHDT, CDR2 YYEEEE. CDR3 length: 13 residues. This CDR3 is CASSLDTPTGYTF. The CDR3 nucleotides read TGTGCCAGCAGCTTGGACACGCCAACGGGCTACACCTTC.

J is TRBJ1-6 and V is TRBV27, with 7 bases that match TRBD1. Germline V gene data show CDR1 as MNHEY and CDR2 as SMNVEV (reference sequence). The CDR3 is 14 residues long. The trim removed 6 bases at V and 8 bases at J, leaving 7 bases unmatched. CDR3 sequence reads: CASRFLQGYSPLHF. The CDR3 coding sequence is TGTGCCAGCAGATTTTTACAGGGGTATTCACCCCTCCACTTT.

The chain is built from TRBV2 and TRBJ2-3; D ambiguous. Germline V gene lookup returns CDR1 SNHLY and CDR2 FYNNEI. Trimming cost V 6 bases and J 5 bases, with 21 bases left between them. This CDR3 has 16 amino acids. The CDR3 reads CASSGTGPRGRDTQYF. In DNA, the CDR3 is TGTGCCAGCAGCGGCACGGGTCCGAGAGGCAGAGATACGCAGTATTTT.

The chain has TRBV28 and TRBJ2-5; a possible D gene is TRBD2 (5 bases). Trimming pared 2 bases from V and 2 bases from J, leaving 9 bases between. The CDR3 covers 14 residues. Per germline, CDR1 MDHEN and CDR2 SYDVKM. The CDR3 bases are TGTGCCAGCAGTTTAAGCGGAATTCAAGAGACCCAGTACTTC. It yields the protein CASSLSGIQETQYF.

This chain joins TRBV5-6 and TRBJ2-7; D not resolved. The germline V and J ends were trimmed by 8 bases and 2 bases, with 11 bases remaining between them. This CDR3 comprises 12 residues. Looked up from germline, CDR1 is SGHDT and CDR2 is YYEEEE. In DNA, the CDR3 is TGTGCCAGTACCGGGCCCACCTACGAGCAGTACTTC. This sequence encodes CASTGPTYEQYF. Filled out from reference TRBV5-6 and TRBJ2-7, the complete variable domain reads DAGVTQSPTHLIKTRGQQVTLRCSPKSGHDTVSWYQQALGQGPQFIFQYYEEEERQRGNFPDRFSGHQFPNYSSELNVNALLLGDSALYLCASTGPTYEQYFGPGTRLTVT.

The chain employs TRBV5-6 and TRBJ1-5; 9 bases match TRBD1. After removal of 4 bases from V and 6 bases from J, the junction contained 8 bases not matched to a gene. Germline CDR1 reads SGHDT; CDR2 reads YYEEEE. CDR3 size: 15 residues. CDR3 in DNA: TGTGCCAGCAGCAGAAGGACAGGGGCGGGTCAGCCCCAGCATTTT. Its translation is CASSRRTGAGQPQHF.

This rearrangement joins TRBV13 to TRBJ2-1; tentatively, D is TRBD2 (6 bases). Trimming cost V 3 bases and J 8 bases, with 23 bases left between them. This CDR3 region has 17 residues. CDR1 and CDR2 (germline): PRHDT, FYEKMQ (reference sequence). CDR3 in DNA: TGTGCCAGCAGCTTGGGGGGTGGCACTAGTCGATTTCATGAGCAGTTCTTC. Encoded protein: CASSLGGGTSRFHEQFF.

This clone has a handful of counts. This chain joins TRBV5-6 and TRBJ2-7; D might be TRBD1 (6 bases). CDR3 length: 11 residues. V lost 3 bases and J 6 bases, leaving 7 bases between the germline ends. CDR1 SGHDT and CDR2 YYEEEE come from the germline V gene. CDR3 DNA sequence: TGTGCCAGCAGCTGGGGGCGCGAGCAGTACTTC. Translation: CASSWGREQYF.

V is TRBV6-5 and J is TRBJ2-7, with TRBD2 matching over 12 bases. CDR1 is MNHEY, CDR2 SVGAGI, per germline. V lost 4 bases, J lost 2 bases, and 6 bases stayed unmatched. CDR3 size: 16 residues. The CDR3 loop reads CASSSLAGGPTYEQYF. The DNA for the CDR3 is TGTGCCAGCAGTTCCCTAGCGGGGGGGCCAACCTACGAGCAGTACTTC.

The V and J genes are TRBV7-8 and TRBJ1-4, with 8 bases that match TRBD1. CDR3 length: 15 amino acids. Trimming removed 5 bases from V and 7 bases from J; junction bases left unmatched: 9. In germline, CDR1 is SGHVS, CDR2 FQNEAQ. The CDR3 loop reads CASSARTGSGEKLFF. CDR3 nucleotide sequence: TGTGCCAGCAGCGCCAGGACAGGGTCAGGTGAAAAACTGTTTTTT.

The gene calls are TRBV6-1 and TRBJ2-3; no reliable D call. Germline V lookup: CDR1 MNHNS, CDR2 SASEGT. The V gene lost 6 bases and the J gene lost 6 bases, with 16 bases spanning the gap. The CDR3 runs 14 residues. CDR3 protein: CASSPYGSSDTQYF. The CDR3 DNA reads TGTGCCAGCAGCCCTTATGGCAGTTCGGATACGCAGTATTTT.

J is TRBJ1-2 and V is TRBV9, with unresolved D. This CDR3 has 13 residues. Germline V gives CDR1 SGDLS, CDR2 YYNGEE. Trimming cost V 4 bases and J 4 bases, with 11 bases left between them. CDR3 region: CASSPSRGYGYTF. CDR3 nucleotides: TGTGCCAGCAGCCCATCCAGAGGCTATGGCTACACCTTC.

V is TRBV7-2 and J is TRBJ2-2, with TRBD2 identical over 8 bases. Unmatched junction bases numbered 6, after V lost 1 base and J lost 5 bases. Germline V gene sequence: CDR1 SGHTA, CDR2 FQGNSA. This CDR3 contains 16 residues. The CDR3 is CASSLGSGGGTGELFF. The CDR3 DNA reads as TGTGCCAGCAGCTTAGGGTCGGGAGGGGGGACCGGGGAGCTGTTTTTT.

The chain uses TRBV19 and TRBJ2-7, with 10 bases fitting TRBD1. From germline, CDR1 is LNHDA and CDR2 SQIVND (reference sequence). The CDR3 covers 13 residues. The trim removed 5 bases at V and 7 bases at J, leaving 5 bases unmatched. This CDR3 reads CASSQDRGLEQYF. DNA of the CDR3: TGTGCCAGTAGTCAAGACAGGGGGCTTGAGCAGTACTTC.

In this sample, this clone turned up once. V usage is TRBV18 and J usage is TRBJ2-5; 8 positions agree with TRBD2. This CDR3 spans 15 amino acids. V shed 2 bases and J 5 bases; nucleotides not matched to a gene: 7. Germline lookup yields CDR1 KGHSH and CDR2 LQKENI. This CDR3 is CASSPWRGARETQYF. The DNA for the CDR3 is TGTGCCAGCTCACCATGGCGGGGGGCGAGGGAGACCCAGTACTTC.